This entry features one T cell receptor beta chain sequence. Germline V CDR1 and CDR2: SGHTA, FQGNSA. V trimming: 3 bases; J trimming: 3 bases; junction bases outside the gene matches: 8. The length of the CDR3 is 16 residues. These data are taken from a study of shared T cell receptors in the human thymus. Clones were read by immunoSEQ multiplex PCR, and TCRdb kept only the in-frame ones, dropping some. The top ten clones hold approximately 0.02% of a sample with around 340,000 clones, roughly 94% of them seen once. The receptor's source is a human donor. This sequence joins TRBV7-2 and TRBJ2-3, with TRBD1 matching over 8 bases. Sequenced: thymocytes. The CDR3 region is CASSFPNRGRTDTQYF. Written as DNA, the CDR3 is TGTGCCAGCAGCTTTCCCAACAGGGGGAGAACAGATACGCAGTATTTT.